The sequence of this T cell receptor (beta chain) was determined in a study of shared clonotypes between healthy human individuals. Study-level background: CD4 naive and CD4 memory each took three plates per donor, while CD8 naive took two and CD8 memory one.

The study, taken as a whole, reports: Only blood was sampled, and tissue TCR repertoires likely differ from blood ones. Clonotypes shared by all four sorted-subset donors had higher generation probabilities than non-shared clonotypes. Since donors were few, the genetic and exposure-history diversity represented was limited.

CDR3 length equals 18 residues. Regarding this clone: As yet, its antigen is unknown.

Method: immunoSEQ multiplex PCR; TCRdb's copy keeps in-frame clones and lacks some. The table lists under 850,000 clones, just under 75% of them singletons. This clonotype was sampled from a woman under 40 in good health. Sequencing input: memory CD4+ T cells sorted from blood. Indicated subset: CD45RA-negative fraction. The V gene is TRBV12-2, the J gene TRBJ2-1; TRBD1, the D gene given by the table, was not confirmed from the DNA. TRBV12-2 is deemed a pseudogene. CDR3 region: CASRLYLRGTGGENEQFF. Written as DNA, the CDR3 is TGTGCAAGTCGCTTATATCTTCGTGGGACAGGGGGAGAGAATGAGCAGTTCTTC.